This T cell receptor (beta chain) stems from a study of blood T cell repertoires in COVID-19. In the study overall: The samples span acute and convalescent COVID-19 from the United States, Italy and Spain. Nucleic acid was either cDNA or gDNA, and it came from T cells, B-cell-depleted T cells, or PBMCs.

Methods used by the authors: Reference gene primer amplification gave nucleated cell count estimates. Sequenced by immunoSEQ multiplex PCR; TCRdb stores in-frame clones only, minus some. The V and J calls and clone size come from that table; D and trimming were worked out from the DNA. The sample records over 400,000 clones, 85% to 90% being singletons. V shed 7 bases and J shed 1 base, with 10 bases lying between them. The CDR3 is 13 amino acids. The germline V gene has CDR1 LNHDA and CDR2 SQIVND (reference sequence). Seattle patients were enrolled while actively infected and followed longitudinally. This clone was observed a single time.

The receptor was isolated from a woman in her forties or fifties with COVID-19, enrolled during active disease. The material sequenced was peripheral blood. The chain couples TRBV19 to TRBJ1-1, with D possibly being TRBD1 (6 bases). This CDR3 reads CASTTGGNTEAFF. As DNA, the CDR3 is TGTGCCAGTACGACAGGTGGGAACACTGAAGCTTTCTTT.